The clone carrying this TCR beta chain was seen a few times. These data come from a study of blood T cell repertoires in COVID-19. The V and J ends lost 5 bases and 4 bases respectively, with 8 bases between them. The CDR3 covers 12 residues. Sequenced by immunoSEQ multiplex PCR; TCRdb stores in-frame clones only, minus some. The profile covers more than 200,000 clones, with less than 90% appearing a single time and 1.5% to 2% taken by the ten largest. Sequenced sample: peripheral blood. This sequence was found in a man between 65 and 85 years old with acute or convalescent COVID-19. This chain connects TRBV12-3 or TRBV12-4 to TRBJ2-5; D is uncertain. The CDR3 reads CASSRLGETQYF. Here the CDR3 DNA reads TGTGCCAGCAGTCGACTCGGAGAGACCCAGTACTTC.